This TCR beta chain was recorded in a study of blood T cell repertoires in COVID-19. Overall study context: Each recovered donor of Cohort 3 presented with two negative PCRs, clearance, or symptom resolution. PBMCs, B-cell-depleted T cells, or T cells provided the cDNA or gDNA that made up the material.

Those enrolled, adults aged roughly 18 to 100 years, came from 20 to 25 US areas. CDR1 SGHKS and CDR2 YYEKEE come from the germline V gene (reference sequence). V lost 0 bases and J lost 7, with 13 bases in between. CDR3 length: 14 residues. Libraries were prepared by immunoSEQ multiplex PCR; TCRdb keeps only in-frame clonotypes and omits some of them. The sample lists around 200,000 clones; 80% to 90% were seen once. The table lists this clone with a count of one. The sample comprised PBMCs or T cells enriched from blood (not recorded which). The receptor comes from a woman aged 50 to 60 in a cohort exposed to, infected with or recovered from COVID-19 (not recorded which). The genes are TRBV5-5 and TRBJ1-2, with D maybe TRBD1 (5 bases). The CDR3 reads CASSLGDSVGGYTF. The DNA for the CDR3 is TGTGCCAGCAGCTTGGGAGACAGTGTCGGTGGCTACACCTTC.